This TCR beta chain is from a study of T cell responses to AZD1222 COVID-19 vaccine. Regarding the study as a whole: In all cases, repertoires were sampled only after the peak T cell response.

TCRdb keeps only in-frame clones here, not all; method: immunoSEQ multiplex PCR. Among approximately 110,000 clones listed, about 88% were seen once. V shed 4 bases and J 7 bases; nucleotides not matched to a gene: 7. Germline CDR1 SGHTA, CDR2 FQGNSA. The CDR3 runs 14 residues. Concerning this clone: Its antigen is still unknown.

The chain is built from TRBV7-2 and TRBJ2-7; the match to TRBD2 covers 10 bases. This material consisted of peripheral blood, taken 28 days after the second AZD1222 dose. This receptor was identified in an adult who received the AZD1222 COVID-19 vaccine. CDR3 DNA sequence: TGTGCCAGCAGCTCGGGACTAGCGAGTGGGGAGCAGTACTTC. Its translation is CASSSGLASGEQYF.